These 30 T cell receptor beta chains were all obtained from the same sample, sequenced in a study of cytomegalovirus exposure and HLA in healthy donors. Researchers ran the PCR with 60 Vbeta and 13 Jbeta primers. The table came from immunoSEQ multiplex PCR; TCRdb's copy has only in-frame clones and leaves some out. The sample has some 150,000 clones, roughly four fifths seen once. The sequenced sample consisted of PBMCs. The receptors stem from a woman between 35 and 50 years old in good health and CMV-seronegative.

The V and J genes are TRBV7-8 and TRBJ2-7; 7 bases are shared with TRBD2. V shed 6 bases, J shed 2 bases, and the junction held 4 bases outside the gene matches. The V gene's germline CDR1 is SGHVS and CDR2 FQNEAQ. The CDR3 has 13 amino acids. The CDR3 is CASRRLAAYEQYF. CDR3 DNA: TGTGCCAGCAGACGACTAGCCGCCTACGAGCAGTACTTC.

The V gene is TRBV7-2, the J gene TRBJ1-3, with D uncertain. The CDR3 has 13 residues. Trimming took off 8 bases at V and 0 bases at J, with 8 bases between the two ends. The germline CDR1 and CDR2 sequences are SGHTA and FQGNSA. The chain's CDR3 is CASGSPSGNTIYF. The CDR3 nucleotides are TGTGCCAGCGGGAGCCCCTCTGGAAACACCATATATTTT.

This clone appeared once. The chain carries TRBV11-2 and TRBJ1-2, with D perhaps matching TRBD1 (5 bases). Germline CDR1 reads SGHAT; CDR2 reads FQNNGV. V dropped 3 bases and J dropped 7 bases, with 9 bases sitting between them. The CDR3 has 12 residues. The CDR3 coding sequence is TGTGCCAGCAGCTTTGGGGGGTCTGGCTACACCTTC. It encodes CASSFGGSGYTF. Combining the CDR3 with reference TRBV11-2 and TRBJ1-2 gives the whole variable domain EAGVAQSPRYKIIEKRQSVAFWCNPISGHATLYWYQQILGQGPKLLIQFQNNGVVDDSQLPKDRFSAERLKGVDSTLKIQPAKLEDSAVYLCASSFGGSGYTFGSGTRLTVV.

On this clone: Other DNA sequences of this sample code for an identical CDR3. CDR3 loop: CASSLDSGSTDTQYF. CDR3 DNA sequence: TGTGCCAGCAGTTTAGACAGCGGGAGCACAGATACGCAGTATTTT. The chain is built from TRBV28 and TRBJ2-3; TRBD2 might be the D (6 bases). The CDR3 contains 15 residues. V was shortened by 2 bases and J by 0 bases, with 9 bases between the two germline ends. Germline CDR1 and CDR2: MDHEN and SYDVKM.

This sequence joins TRBV19 and TRBJ1-2; 8 bases are shared with TRBD1. Germline V gene sequence: CDR1 LNHDA, CDR2 SQIVND (reference sequence). With 5 bases clipped from V and 5 bases from J, the junction kept 16 bases outside the gene matches. The CDR3 contains 17 residues. The CDR3 DNA sequence: TGTGCCAGTAGTCCCCTTGGACAGGGACTGAATCAATATGGCTACACCTTC. It encodes CASSPLGQGLNQYGYTF.

This chain uses TRBV29-1 with TRBJ2-7; D uncertain. Germline CDR1 and CDR2: SQVTM and ANQGSEA. V dropped 5 bases and J dropped 2 bases, with 13 bases sitting between them. CDR3 length: 13 amino acids. The CDR3 region is CSVQARPTYEQYF. CDR3 nucleotides: TGCAGCGTTCAGGCGAGACCGACCTACGAGCAGTACTTC.

This clone was picked up one time. The chain links TRBV5-1 to TRBJ2-5; 12 positions agree with TRBD2. V was pared by 3 bases and J by 5 bases, with 11 bases of the junction left unmatched. This CDR3 spans 17 amino acids. Germline CDR1 SGHRS, CDR2 YFSETQ. The CDR3 spells CASSWAPTSGRLETQYF. CDR3 nucleotides: TGCGCCAGCAGCTGGGCCCCGACTAGCGGGAGACTGGAGACCCAGTACTTC.

The chain is built from TRBV28 and TRBJ2-7; the match to TRBD1 covers 8 bases. The V and J ends lost 3 bases and 3 bases, in that order; junction bases with no gene match: 4. Germline V gives CDR1 MDHEN, CDR2 SYDVKM. The CDR3 covers 14 residues. For the CDR3, the DNA is TGTGCCAGCAGTTTTACAGGGGGACTCTACGAGCAGTACTTC. Translation gives CASSFTGGLYEQYF.

J is TRBJ1-2 and V is TRBV7-2; a possible D gene is TRBD1 (6 bases). CDR1 SGHTA and CDR2 FQGNSA come from the germline V gene. Deletions cut 2 bases from V and 4 bases from J, with 17 bases between. This CDR3 is 16 amino acids long. For the CDR3, the DNA is TGTGCCAGCAGCTTACTGAAGGACAGTCCAATCTATGGCTACACCTTC. Translated: CASSLLKDSPIYGYTF.

The chain carries TRBV30 and TRBJ1-1; no clear D gene. The CDR3 is 14 residues long. The V end was cut by 4 bases, the J end by 6 bases, with 18 bases between. Germline CDR1 is GTSNPN and CDR2 is SVGIG (reference sequence). For the CDR3, the DNA is TGTGCCTGGACTGTGGGCATCGGTAAAGCTGAAGCTTTCTTT. Translating it yields CAWTVGIGKAEAFF.

This clone was seen a few times. The rearrangement links TRBV6-5 to TRBJ1-2, with D unresolved. CDR1 MNHEY and CDR2 SVGAGI come from the germline V gene. The CDR3 is made up of 14 amino acids. Trimming stripped 2 bases from V and 4 bases from J, with 11 bases between. The CDR3 spells CASSYTEAIYGYTF. The CDR3 DNA sequence: TGTGCCAGCAGTTACACCGAGGCGATCTATGGCTACACCTTC.

The DNA for the CDR3 is TGTGCTAGTGGTTTGGGACAGAACACTGAAGCTTTCTTT. Protein product: CASGLGQNTEAFF. The chain carries TRBV12-5 and TRBJ1-1; the D is unclear. Trimming took 1 base from V and 1 from J, leaving 4 bases between them. The V gene's germline CDR1 is LGHNT and CDR2 FRNRAP. CDR3 length: 13 residues.

This clone was found once. The V gene is TRBV27, the J gene TRBJ2-3; 9 positions match TRBD2. Germline-derived CDR1 and CDR2 are MNHEY and SMNVEV (reference sequence). V lost 5 bases to trimming and J lost 0 bases; unmatched junction nucleotides: 9. The CDR3 sequence is 17 residues long. CDR3 in amino acids: CASSPRPTSGSTDTQYF. The CDR3 region has the DNA TGTGCCAGCAGTCCCCGACCTACTAGCGGGAGCACAGATACGCAGTATTTT.

This rearrangement joins TRBV13 to TRBJ2-1; 7 bases match TRBD1. Germline V gene sequence: CDR1 PRHDT, CDR2 FYEKMQ (reference sequence). Germline trimming cut 5 bases from V and 6 bases from J; bases unmatched to any gene: 7. The CDR3 spans 14 residues. The CDR3 here is CASSTRQGSNEQFF. CDR3 coding DNA: TGTGCCAGCAGCACTAGACAGGGTAGCAATGAGCAGTTCTTC.

The chain couples TRBV5-1 to TRBJ2-1; 10 bases match TRBD2. The CDR3 totals 16 residues. V shed 0 bases and J 7 bases; nucleotides not matched to a gene: 7. Per the germline V gene, CDR1 is SGHRS and CDR2 is YFSETQ. The CDR3 region has the DNA TGCGCCAGCAGCTTGGTCGCTAGCGGGAGCATAAATGAGCAGTTCTTC. This gives the protein CASSLVASGSINEQFF.

The chain links TRBV9 to TRBJ2-2; the D is unclear. V lost 1 base and J lost 2, with 9 bases in between. Germline lookup yields CDR1 SGDLS and CDR2 YYNGEE. CDR3 size: 15 residues. CDR3 protein: CASSVSVRNTGELFF. CDR3 bases: TGTGCCAGCAGCGTATCGGTCCGTAACACCGGGGAGCTGTTTTTT.

V is TRBV28 and J is TRBJ1-3; the D is unclear. Trimming removed 4 bases from V and 0 bases from J, with 10 bases in between. Germline values: CDR1 MDHEN, CDR2 SYDVKM. CDR3 length: 15 residues. CDR3 in DNA: TGTGCCAGCAGTTCGAGACGGGTCTCTGGAAACACCATATATTTT. It codes for CASSSRRVSGNTIYF.

The chain is built from TRBV5-1 and TRBJ1-1, with D perhaps TRBD1 (5 bases). Germline values: CDR1 SGHRS, CDR2 YFSETQ. Trimming pared 0 bases from V and 4 bases from J, leaving 10 bases between. The CDR3 has 14 amino acids. DNA for the CDR3: TGCGCCAGCAGCTTGGCCACAAGGGGCACTGAAGCTTTCTTT. It encodes CASSLATRGTEAFF.

This rearrangement joins TRBV4-1 to TRBJ2-7; 7 bases map to TRBD1. The CDR3 runs to 15 residues. CDR1 is MGHRA, CDR2 YSYEKL, per germline. V was clipped by 0 bases and J by 6 bases; unmatched bases: 8. The DNA for the CDR3 is TGCGCCAGCAGCCAAGAGACAGGGTTGGATTCCGAGCAGTACTTC. It yields the protein CASSQETGLDSEQYF.

The V and J genes are TRBV5-6 and TRBJ2-3; 10 bases map to TRBD2. The CDR3 has 14 amino acids. The V and J ends lost 2 bases and 6 bases, in that order; junction bases with no gene match: 3. Germline V lookup: CDR1 SGHDT, CDR2 YYEEEE. CDR3 amino acids: CASSLAGGRDTQYF. The CDR3 region has the DNA TGTGCCAGCAGCTTAGCGGGAGGGCGTGATACGCAGTATTTT. Full variable domain (rest looked up from reference TRBV5-6 and TRBJ2-3): DAGVTQSPTHLIKTRGQQVTLRCSPKSGHDTVSWYQQALGQGPQFIFQYYEEEERQRGNFPDRFSGHQFPNYSSELNVNALLLGDSALYLCASSLAGGRDTQYFGPGTRLTVL.

The gene calls are TRBV7-3 and TRBJ2-5; tentatively, D is TRBD2 (6 bases). CDR3 length equals 13 residues. The germline V gene has CDR1 SGHTA and CDR2 FQGTGA. V lost 1 base to trimming and J lost 3 bases, with 6 bases between them. The CDR3 is CASSLKREETQYF. DNA for the CDR3: TGTGCCAGCAGCTTAAAGCGGGAAGAGACCCAGTACTTC.

The chain employs TRBV2 and TRBJ1-2; TRBD1 is a possible D gene (6 bases). Deletions cut 7 bases from V and 6 bases from J, with 15 bases between. This CDR3 is 13 amino acids long. From germline, CDR1 is SNHLY and CDR2 FYNNEI. CDR3 sequence (DNA): TGTGCCAGCATCCCAGGGGTCTCGCATGGCTACACCTTC. Protein product: CASIPGVSHGYTF.

The chain is built from TRBV4-3 and TRBJ1-2; TRBD1 matches at 7 bases. Germline V gene data show CDR1 as LGHNA and CDR2 as YSLEER. J gave up 7 bases and V 0 bases, and 8 bases lay outside the gene matches. The CDR3 is 15 amino acids. CDR3 nucleotide sequence: TGCGCCAGCAGCCAAGAAGGGGGCTGGACGGCTGGCTACACCTTC. Amino acids: CASSQEGGWTAGYTF.

A single count supports this clone. The chain couples TRBV28 to TRBJ2-7; 7 bases are a match to TRBD2. The CDR3 extends over 14 amino acids. The germline V gene encodes CDR1 MDHEN and CDR2 SYDVKM. V dropped 6 bases and J dropped 0; count of bases not matched to a gene: 5. The DNA for the CDR3 is TGTGCCAGCAGCCCCGGCGGGAGCTCCTACGAGCAGTACTTC. Translated, it gives CASSPGGSSYEQYF.

The chain combines TRBV6-6 with TRBJ2-5, with 7 nucleotides matching TRBD1. Unmatched junction bases numbered 16, after V lost 7 bases and J lost 5 bases. This CDR3 comprises 16 residues. Germline CDR1 and CDR2: MNHNY and SVGAGI (reference sequence). The CDR3 bases are TGTGCCAGCACCTCCCGGACAGGCCAGAAAAGGGAGACCCAGTACTTC. This translates into CASTSRTGQKRETQYF.

The chain is built from TRBV11-2 and TRBJ2-7; TRBD1 matches 11 bases. V lost 5 bases, J lost 0 bases, and 3 bases stayed unmatched. The CDR3 covers 15 residues. Germline V gene lookup returns CDR1 SGHAT and CDR2 FQNNGV. The CDR3 DNA reads TGTGCCAGCAGCGCCGGGACAGGGGGCTCCTACGAGCAGTACTTC. Encoded protein: CASSAGTGGSYEQYF.

The chain links TRBV5-1 to TRBJ2-5; the match to TRBD2 covers 13 bases. V lost 0 bases and J lost 5; bases outside the gene matches: 4. The CDR3 consists of 16 residues. Germline-derived CDR1 and CDR2 are SGHRS and YFSETQ. CDR3 protein: CASSLGLAGGMETQYF. The CDR3 region has the DNA TGCGCCAGCAGCTTGGGACTAGCGGGAGGAATGGAGACCCAGTACTTC.

This chain uses TRBV6-5 with TRBJ2-7, with D hard to call. V dropped 4 bases and J dropped 4 bases, with 5 bases sitting between them. The CDR3 spans 11 residues. CDR1 is MNHEY and CDR2 is SVGAGI in the germline V gene. In DNA, the CDR3 is TGTGCCAGCAGTTCCCCATACGAGCAGTACTTC. Protein: CASSSPYEQYF.

The chain joins TRBV6-5 to TRBJ1-1; D gene ambiguous. The CDR3 contains 14 residues. Germline CDR1 reads MNHEY; CDR2 reads SVGAGI. Between the trimmed V and J ends, which lost 8 bases and 1 base, there was a span of 14 bases. CDR3: CASHIMRTNTEAFF. CDR3 sequence (DNA): TGTGCCAGCCATATTATGAGAACGAACACTGAAGCTTTCTTT.

The chain links TRBV28 to TRBJ2-7, with D perhaps TRBD1 (6 bases). This CDR3 has 16 residues. Trimming pared 0 bases from V and 2 bases from J, leaving 14 bases between. CDR1 is MDHEN and CDR2 is SYDVKM in the germline V gene. The CDR3 nucleotides read TGTGCCAGCAGTTTATGGCAGTCACAGGGCACCTACGAGCAGTACTTC. Protein product: CASSLWQSQGTYEQYF. Looking up the rest from reference TRBV28 and TRBJ2-7 gives the full variable domain: DVKVTQSSRYLVKRTGEKVFLECVQDMDHENMFWYRQDPGLGLRLIYFSYDVKMKEKGDIPEGYSVSREKKERFSLILESASTNQTSMYLCASSLWQSQGTYEQYFGPGTRLTVT.